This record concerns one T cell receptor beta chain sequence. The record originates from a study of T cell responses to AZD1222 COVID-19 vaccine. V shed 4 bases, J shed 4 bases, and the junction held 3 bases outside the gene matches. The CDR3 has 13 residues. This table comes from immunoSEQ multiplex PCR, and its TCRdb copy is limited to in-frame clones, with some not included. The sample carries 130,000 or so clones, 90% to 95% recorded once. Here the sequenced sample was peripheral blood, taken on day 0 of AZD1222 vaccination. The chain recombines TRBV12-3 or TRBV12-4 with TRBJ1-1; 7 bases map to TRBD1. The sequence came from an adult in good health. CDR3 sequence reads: CASSSYRGTEAFF. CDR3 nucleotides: TGTGCCAGCAGTTCCTACAGGGGCACTGAAGCTTTCTTT.